The sequence of this T cell receptor beta chain was determined in a study of control samples from healthy donors and cancer patients. Sequencing was performed with immunoSEQ multiplex PCR; in TCRdb, only in-frame clones are kept and a portion is missing. The table shows 130,000 or so clones, with roughly 84% occurring only once. The V segment lost 2 bases and the J segment 2 bases; nucleotides outside the gene matches: 8. Germline V CDR1 and CDR2: LGHNA, YNFKEQ. This CDR3 region has 17 residues. The clonotype originates from a man aged 50-60 years in good health. The chain uses TRBV4-2 and TRBJ2-3, with 9 bases aligning to TRBD2. Sequenced sample: blood. CDR3 sequence: CASSQTTSGSITDTQYF. CDR3 DNA: TGTGCCAGCAGCCAAACAACTAGCGGGTCCATCACAGATACGCAGTATTTT.